This T cell receptor beta chain stems from a study of OX40 agonist ivuxolimab in advanced cancers. Study background: Ivuxolimab was delivered to patients intravenously every 2 weeks at doses spanning 0.01 to 10 mg/kg.

Measured with immunoSEQ multiplex PCR; TCRdb has only the in-frame clones, and not every one. The table records roughly 75,000 clones, 85% to 90% of them present only once. The J segment lost 4 bases and the V segment lost 3 bases, leaving 7 bases of the junction unmatched. CDR3 length: 16 residues. Per the germline V gene, CDR1 is MNHNS and CDR2 is SASEGT. Sequencing was performed on CD4+ or CD8+ T cells sorted from blood, taken in a trial of the OX40 agonist ivuxolimab. This rearrangement joins TRBV6-1 to TRBJ2-1; 9 positions match TRBD2. This TCR derives from an adult with an advanced solid tumor such as melanoma, head and neck, liver or kidney cancer. The CDR3 DNA sequence: TGTGCCAGCAGTGATTTAGCGGGGGCCCCATACAATGAGCAGTTCTTC. It yields the protein CASSDLAGAPYNEQFF.